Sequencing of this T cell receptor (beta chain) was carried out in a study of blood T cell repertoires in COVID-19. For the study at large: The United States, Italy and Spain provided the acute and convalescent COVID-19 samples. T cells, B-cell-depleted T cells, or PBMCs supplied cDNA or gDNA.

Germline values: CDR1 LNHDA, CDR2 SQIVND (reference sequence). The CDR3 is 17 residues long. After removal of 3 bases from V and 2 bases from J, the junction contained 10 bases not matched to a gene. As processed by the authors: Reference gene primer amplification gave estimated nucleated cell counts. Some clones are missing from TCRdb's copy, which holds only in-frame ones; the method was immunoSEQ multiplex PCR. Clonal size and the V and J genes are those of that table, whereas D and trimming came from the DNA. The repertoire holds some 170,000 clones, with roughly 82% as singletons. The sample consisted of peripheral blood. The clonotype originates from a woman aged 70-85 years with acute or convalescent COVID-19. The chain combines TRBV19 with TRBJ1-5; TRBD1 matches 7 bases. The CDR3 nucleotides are TGTGCCAGTAGTATTCTTCCGAGACAGGGTGGCAATCAGCCCCAGCATTTT. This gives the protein CASSILPRQGGNQPQHF. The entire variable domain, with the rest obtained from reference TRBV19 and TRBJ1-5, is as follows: DGGITQSPKYLFRKEGQNVTLSCEQNLNHDAMYWYRQDPGQGLRLIYYSQIVNDFQKGDIAEGYSVSREKKESFPLTVTSAQKNPTAFYLCASSILPRQGGNQPQHFGDGTRLSIL.